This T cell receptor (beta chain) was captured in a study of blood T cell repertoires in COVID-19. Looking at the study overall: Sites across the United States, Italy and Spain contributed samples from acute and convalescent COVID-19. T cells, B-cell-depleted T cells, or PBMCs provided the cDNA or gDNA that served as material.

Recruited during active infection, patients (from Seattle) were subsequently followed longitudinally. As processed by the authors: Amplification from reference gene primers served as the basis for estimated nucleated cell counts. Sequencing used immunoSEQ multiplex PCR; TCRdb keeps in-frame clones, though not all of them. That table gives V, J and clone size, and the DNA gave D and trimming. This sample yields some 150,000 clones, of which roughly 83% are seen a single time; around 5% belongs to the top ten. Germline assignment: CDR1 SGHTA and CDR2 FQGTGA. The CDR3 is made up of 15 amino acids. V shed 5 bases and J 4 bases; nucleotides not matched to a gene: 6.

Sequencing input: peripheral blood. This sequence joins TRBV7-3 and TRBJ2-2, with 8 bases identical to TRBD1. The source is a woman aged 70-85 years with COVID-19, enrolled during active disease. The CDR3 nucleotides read TGTGCCAGCAGCCCCGGGACAGGACTCACCGGGGAGCTGTTTTTT. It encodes CASSPGTGLTGELFF.